These 13 T cell receptor beta chains originate from one sample sequenced in a study of response to subunit inactivated influenza vaccine. MiXCR, applied by TCRdb to the RT-PCR reads, yields one record per CDR3 protein. Among about 530,000 distinct CDR3 sequences, roughly 10% were seen once, and the ten largest hold roughly 10%. Sequencing was performed on PBMCs from blood, taken on the day of vaccination. These TCRs come from a man aged 50-60 years who received an inactivated influenza vaccine.

J is TRBJ2-3 and V is TRBV6-1; 13 nucleotides match TRBD2. The CDR3 is made up of 17 amino acids. V shed 3 bases and J 2 bases; nucleotides not matched to a gene: 5. The germline V gene has CDR1 MNHNS and CDR2 SASEGT. DNA of the CDR3: TGTGCCAGCAGTGACCTGGGACTAGCGGGACCCACAGATACGCAGTATTTT. This encodes CASSDLGLAGPTDTQYF.

This chain joins TRBV9 and TRBJ2-5, with 7 bases lining up with TRBD2. This CDR3 comprises 19 residues. The junction had 14 bases not matched to a gene; V was cut back by 0 bases and J by 0 bases. Germline CDR1 and CDR2: SGDLS and YYNGEE. The CDR3 DNA sequence: TGTGCCAGCAGCGTAGAGGCGGGAGAGGGTTCCCCCAACCAAGAGACCCAGTACTTC. Protein product: CASSVEAGEGSPNQETQYF.

This clonotype was counted many times. The chain employs TRBV19 and TRBJ1-5, with TRBD1 matching 8 bases. Per germline, CDR1 LNHDA and CDR2 SQIVND (reference sequence). V shed 1 base and J 0 bases; nucleotides not matched to a gene: 5. The CDR3 length is 17 residues. The CDR3 sequence: CASSIGTGHYSNQPQHF. In nucleotides, the CDR3 is TGTGCCAGTAGTATAGGGACAGGGCACTATAGCAATCAGCCCCAGCATTTT.

Only a few counts were recorded for this clonotype. V usage is TRBV11-2 and J usage is TRBJ2-7; possibly TRBD1 for D (6 bases). Trimming stripped 5 bases from V and 9 bases from J, with 17 bases between. CDR3 length: 13 residues. In germline, CDR1 is SGHAT, CDR2 FQNNGV. The DNA of the CDR3 is TGTGCCAGCAGCCTAGCTGGGCAGGGGATGCAGTACTTC. Translated, it gives CASSLAGQGMQYF. The entire variable domain, with the rest obtained from reference TRBV11-2 and TRBJ2-7, is as follows: EAGVAQSPRYKIIEKRQSVAFWCNPISGHATLYWYQQILGQGPKLLIQFQNNGVVDDSQLPKDRFSAERLKGVDSTLKIQPAKLEDSAVYLCASSLAGQGMQYFGPGTRLTVT.

This clonotype was detected only a few times. This chain links TRBV9 with TRBJ2-1; no firm D call. Deletions cut 0 bases from V and 5 bases from J, with 12 bases between. This CDR3 contains 15 residues. Germline CDR1 reads SGDLS; CDR2 reads YYNGEE. In DNA form, the CDR3 reads TGTGCCAGCAGCGTAGCCCCCCACGGCAACAATGAGCAGTTCTTC. Its protein product is CASSVAPHGNNEQFF.

This clonotype was counted between two and nine times. This chain links TRBV7-9 with TRBJ2-7; D is unclear. This CDR3 spans 13 amino acids. Trimming took 1 base from V and 5 from J, leaving 9 bases between them. Per the germline V gene, CDR1 is SEHNR and CDR2 is FQNEAQ (reference sequence). The CDR3 nucleotides read TGTGCCAGCAGCTTAGTTAGCAGCCACGAGCAGTACTTC. Protein: CASSLVSSHEQYF.

This sequence joins TRBV27 and TRBJ2-7; the match to TRBD1 covers 12 bases. Germline lookup yields CDR1 MNHEY and CDR2 SMNVEV (reference sequence). CDR3 size: 15 residues. After removal of 5 bases from V and 6 bases from J, the junction contained 8 bases not matched to a gene. The CDR3 spells CASSPGTGGLVEQYF. The CDR3 DNA follows: TGTGCCAGCAGTCCCGGGACAGGGGGCCTAGTCGAGCAGTACTTC.

V gene TRBV20-1 combines with J gene TRBJ2-1; tentative D call: TRBD2 (7 bases). The CDR3 is 16 amino acids. Germline V gene lookup returns CDR1 DFQATT and CDR2 SNEGSKA (reference sequence). V lost 1 base and J 9 bases, leaving 22 bases between the germline ends. CDR3 amino acids: CSARAWGLAAASEQFF. The CDR3 DNA is TGCAGTGCTAGAGCCTGGGGGCTAGCGGCCGCGAGTGAGCAGTTCTTC.

This clonotype came up many times. The CDR3 DNA follows: TGTGCCAGCAGCTTACTACGGCGTCGGCATGAGCAGTTCTTC. Translating it yields CASSLLRRRHEQFF. The chain joins TRBV11-2 to TRBJ2-1, with D hard to call. CDR3 length: 14 residues. V lost 2 bases, J lost 8 bases, and 13 bases lay in between. Germline CDR1 SGHAT, CDR2 FQNNGV.

This chain joins TRBV20-1 and TRBJ1-1; possibly TRBD1 for D (5 bases). Per the germline V gene, CDR1 is DFQATT and CDR2 is SNEGSKA (reference sequence). V dropped 6 bases and J dropped 4 bases, with 18 bases sitting between them. The CDR3 consists of 14 residues. The CDR3 spells CSARGAPLSTEAFF. Here the CDR3 DNA reads TGCAGTGCCCGCGGGGCGCCCCTGAGCACTGAAGCTTTCTTT.

The rearrangement uses TRBV7-2 and TRBJ2-3; no firm D call. The CDR3 has 14 residues. Germline CDR1 SGHTA, CDR2 FQGNSA. V was shortened by 0 bases and J by 5 bases, with 9 bases between the two germline ends. The CDR3 loop is CASSLASGLDTQYF. DNA of the CDR3: TGTGCCAGCAGCTTAGCATCCGGGCTAGATACGCAGTATTTT.

A few counts support this clonotype. This chain uses TRBV12-3 or TRBV12-4 with TRBJ2-1; D call uncertain. The CDR3 has 13 residues. The germline V and J ends were trimmed by 6 bases and 8 bases, with 14 bases remaining between them. CDR3 sequence: CASSPSEYDEQFF. The CDR3 DNA sequence: TGTGCCAGCAGCCCCTCCGAGTATGATGAGCAGTTCTTC.

The CDR3 bases are TGTGCCAGCAGCTTTATTGGAAGTAGCAATGAGCAGTTCTTC. Translated: CASSFIGSSNEQFF. This chain joins TRBV7-8 and TRBJ2-1; D gene ambiguous. With 3 bases removed from V and 6 bases from J, the gap between germline ends came to 12 bases. The V gene's germline CDR1 is SGHVS and CDR2 FQNEAQ. The CDR3 has 14 residues.